These 13 T cell receptor beta chains originate from one sample sequenced in a study of OX40 agonist ivuxolimab in advanced cancers. Using immunoSEQ multiplex PCR, the repertoire was profiled, and TCRdb retains in-frame clones only, with some absent. The table lists about 69,000 clones, around 89% of them singletons. The input for sequencing was CD4+ or CD8+ T cells sorted from blood, taken in a trial of the OX40 agonist ivuxolimab. The receptors stem from an adult with an advanced solid tumor such as melanoma, head and neck, liver or kidney cancer.

V is TRBV9 and J is TRBJ2-1; TRBD2 matches at 9 bases. The J segment lost 2 bases and the V segment lost 4 bases, leaving 4 bases of the junction unmatched. The germline CDR1 and CDR2 sequences are SGDLS and YYNGEE. This CDR3 contains 15 residues. The CDR3 region has the DNA TGTGCCAGCAGCACCAGCGGGAGGACCTACAATGAGCAGTTCTTC. Translated, it gives CASSTSGRTYNEQFF.

The chain uses TRBV27 and TRBJ2-1; TRBD2 matches at 9 bases. J was trimmed by 4 bases and V by 5 bases; bases with no gene match: 21. Per the germline V gene, CDR1 is MNHEY and CDR2 is SMNVEV (reference sequence). The length of the CDR3 is 20 residues. The CDR3 is CASSLYGVRVASGTYNEQFF. In nucleotides, the CDR3 is TGTGCCAGCAGTCTGTATGGGGTCAGGGTCGCTAGCGGGACATACAATGAGCAGTTCTTC.

This chain links TRBV7-8 with TRBJ2-3; tentatively, D is TRBD1 (6 bases). Germline CDR1 reads SGHVS; CDR2 reads FQNEAQ. This CDR3 contains 14 residues. Trimming left V 1 base short and J 2 bases short, with 7 bases between. DNA for the CDR3: TGTGCCAGCAGCTTAGGGGGACACACAGATACGCAGTATTTT. Translating gives CASSLGGHTDTQYF.

This clone turned up a few times. This chain links TRBV14 with TRBJ2-7; D could derive from TRBD1 or TRBD2 (5 bases each). Germline values: CDR1 SGHDN, CDR2 FVKESK. The ends were cut back, 0 bases at V and 3 bases at J, with 12 bases in the middle. This CDR3 has 15 amino acids. The CDR3 loop is CASSQDRGRRYEQYF. The DNA for the CDR3 is TGTGCCAGCAGCCAAGATCGGGGCCGTCGCTACGAGCAGTACTTC.

The chain carries TRBV6-5 and TRBJ1-4; D possibly corresponds to TRBD1 (6 bases). Deletions cut 8 bases from V and 8 bases from J, with 18 bases between. Germline CDR1 is MNHEY and CDR2 is SVGAGI. The CDR3 sequence is 14 residues long. The CDR3 region has the DNA TGTGCCAGCCAAAAGGAACAGGGCCGGGAAAAACTGTTTTTT. Protein product: CASQKEQGREKLFF.

This clone appeared once. This rearrangement joins TRBV14 to TRBJ2-3; TRBD2 might be the D (5 bases). Germline V lookup: CDR1 SGHDN, CDR2 FVKESK. Trimming cost V 0 bases and J 1 base, with 14 bases left between them. The CDR3 has 17 amino acids. In DNA form, the CDR3 reads TGTGCCAGCAGCCAAGATTGGCTAGCAACGGGCACAGATACGCAGTATTTT. It yields the protein CASSQDWLATGTDTQYF.

This chain uses TRBV5-1 with TRBJ1-2; perhaps TRBD1 as D (5 bases). This CDR3 spans 13 amino acids. Germline V lookup: CDR1 SGHRS, CDR2 YFSETQ. The V gene lost 4 bases and the J gene lost 2 bases, with 9 bases spanning the gap. CDR3 in DNA: TGCGCCAGCAGCATCCCAGGGAACTATGGCTACACCTTC. Protein sequence: CASSIPGNYGYTF. Complete variable domain (other parts from reference TRBV5-1 and TRBJ1-2): KAGVTQTPRYLIKTRGQQVTLSCSPISGHRSVSWYQQTPGQGLQFLFEYFSETQRNKGNFPGRFSGRQFSNSRSEMNVSTLELGDSALYLCASSIPGNYGYTFGSGTRLTVV.

The rearrangement uses TRBV28 and TRBJ1-3; 7 bases line up with TRBD1. Germline V gives CDR1 MDHEN, CDR2 SYDVKM. The junction had 10 bases not matched to a gene; V was cut back by 5 bases and J by 6 bases. The CDR3 runs 15 residues. Here the CDR3 reads CASSPSTGNENTIYF. The CDR3 bases are TGTGCCAGCAGTCCGTCGACAGGGAATGAAAACACCATATATTTT.

The count of this clone is one. This sequence joins TRBV14 and TRBJ1-2; D remains ambiguous. The CDR3 runs 15 residues. V gave up 0 bases and J gave up 4 bases, with 12 bases separating them. Per germline, CDR1 SGHDN and CDR2 FVKESK. This CDR3 is CASSQDHGYSYGYTF. Here the CDR3 DNA reads TGTGCCAGCAGCCAAGATCATGGTTACTCCTATGGCTACACCTTC.

The chain joins TRBV5-6 to TRBJ2-7; D call uncertain. Trimming stripped 2 bases from V and 5 bases from J, with 14 bases between. From germline, CDR1 is SGHDT and CDR2 YYEEEE. The CDR3 loop spans 14 amino acids. The CDR3 sequence: CASSFWQRAHEQYF. CDR3 DNA sequence: TGTGCCAGCAGCTTCTGGCAAAGGGCCCACGAGCAGTACTTC.

The chain combines TRBV2 with TRBJ2-1, with D perhaps assigned TRBD1 or TRBD2 (5 bases each). CDR3 length: 13 amino acids. V was trimmed by 8 bases and J by 6 bases, leaving 14 bases between them. From germline, CDR1 is SNHLY and CDR2 FYNNEI. The CDR3 loop reads CASAPTGPNEQFF. CDR3 sequence (DNA): TGTGCCAGCGCGCCTACGGGGCCCAATGAGCAGTTCTTC.

The V call is TRBV5-1, the J call TRBJ1-2; D might be TRBD1 (6 bases). The CDR3 has 16 residues. Between the trimmed V and J ends, which lost 1 base and 1 base, there was a span of 14 bases. CDR1 is SGHRS and CDR2 is YFSETQ in the germline V gene. The DNA for the CDR3 is TGCGCCAGCAGCTTGACGGGGGGCGCTTTTAACTATGGCTACACCTTC. Translated: CASSLTGGAFNYGYTF.

The chain carries TRBV6-5 and TRBJ1-6; 8 nucleotides line up with TRBD1. Germline trimming cut 2 bases from V and 7 bases from J; bases unmatched to any gene: 1. CDR1 is MNHEY and CDR2 is SVGAGI in the germline V gene. CDR3 length: 14 residues. CDR3 residues: CASSYRTGNSPLHF. CDR3 nucleotides: TGTGCCAGCAGTTACAGGACAGGGAATTCACCCCTCCACTTT.